This TCR beta chain derives from a study of beta chain features in type 1 diabetes. Every bit of the isolated RNA underwent reverse transcription, so sequencing read expressed TCRB transcripts. Data came from immunoSEQ multiplex PCR; TCRdb stores just in-frame clones and leaves some out. In the table there are over 350,000 clones, about 15% of which are singletons. Germline CDR1 and CDR2: MDHEN and SYDVKM. V dropped 3 bases and J dropped 6; count of bases not matched to a gene: 8. This CDR3 has 14 residues. The specimen was naive CD4+ T cells from blood. The rearrangement links TRBV28 to TRBJ2-7, with TRBD2 matching 7 bases. This clonotype was obtained from a woman aged 18-29 years in good health. CDR3 coding DNA: TGTGCCAGCAGTTTGTCTAGCGGCTCCCTCGAGCAGTACTTC. Its translation is CASSLSSGSLEQYF.